What follows is one T cell receptor (beta chain) and its context. The data belong to a study of blood T cell repertoires in COVID-19. Study-wide context: From the United States, Italy and Spain came samples of acute and convalescent COVID-19. T cells, B-cell-depleted T cells, or PBMCs provided the cDNA or gDNA that served as material.

This CDR3 has 16 amino acids. CDR1 ENHRY and CDR2 SYGVKD come from the germline V gene. Deletions cut 5 bases from V and 7 bases from J, with 21 bases between. Authors' methods: Amplification of reference gene primers was used by the study to estimate nucleated cell counts. Only in-frame clones appear in the TCRdb table, and some are missing; sequencing was by immunoSEQ multiplex PCR. The V and J calls and clone size come from that table; D and trimming were worked out from the DNA. This table holds about 120,000 clones, around three quarters found once. V and J are TRBV10-3 and TRBJ2-4; possibly TRBD2 for D (5 bases). Sequencing used peripheral blood. The TCR comes from a woman aged 80 or over with acute or convalescent COVID-19. This CDR3 reads CAISTRTSGYGNIQYF. The CDR3 coding sequence is TGTGCCATCAGTACTAGAACCTCGGGGTATGGGAACATTCAGTACTTC.